This T cell receptor (beta chain) was obtained from a study of cytomegalovirus exposure and HLA in healthy donors. Overall study results and limits: As was reported, the classifier diagnosed cytomegalovirus status with high specificity and sensitivity.

This clone has just one count. Its antigen is as yet unknown. The same CDR3 is also encoded by other DNA sequences in this sample. This CDR3 region has 13 residues. From germline, CDR1 is SNHLY and CDR2 FYNNEI. The ends were cut back, 4 bases at V and 0 bases at J, with 6 bases in the middle. Data came from immunoSEQ multiplex PCR; TCRdb stores just in-frame clones and leaves some out. The data show approximately 58,000 clones, with roughly 90% seen just once and roughly 2.3% held by the top ten. The sample was PBMCs. The J gene is TRBJ1-1, the V gene TRBV2; D unclear. The origin of this receptor is a woman aged 25 to 39 in good health and CMV-seronegative. Written as DNA, the CDR3 is TGTGCCAGCAGTGGGCAGGTGAACACTGAAGCTTTCTTT. Translation: CASSGQVNTEAFF.